One and the same sample provided the 5 T cell receptor beta chains below, sequenced in a study of cytomegalovirus exposure and HLA in healthy donors. Clones were sequenced by immunoSEQ multiplex PCR, and TCRdb holds only the in-frame ones, with some missing. The sample contains approximately 100,000 clones, 88% of which appear only once. The material sequenced was PBMCs. These receptors all stem from a woman aged 18-35 years in good health and CMV-seropositive.

The V and J genes are TRBV6-4 and TRBJ2-1, with a weak D call TRBD2 (6 bases). CDR1 is MRHNA, CDR2 SNTAGT, per germline. The CDR3 has 15 residues. Trimming removed 2 bases at V and 5 bases at J, with 13 bases between. The CDR3 DNA is TGTGCCAGCAGTGACGGGGGGTCGGCGGACAATGAGCAGTTCTTC. Amino acid sequence: CASSDGGSADNEQFF.

This chain connects TRBV29-1 to TRBJ2-7; 14 bases are shared with TRBD2. Germline-derived CDR1 and CDR2 are SQVTM and ANQGSEA. The junction had 8 bases not matched to a gene; V was cut back by 4 bases and J by 3 bases. The CDR3 sequence is 16 residues long. CDR3 nucleotide sequence: TGCAGCGTTGTGCCGTTGACTAGCGGGGGGGTCTACGAGCAGTACTTC. This gives the protein CSVVPLTSGGVYEQYF.

This chain links TRBV6-5 with TRBJ1-1; TRBD1 is a possible D gene (5 bases). Per germline, CDR1 MNHEY and CDR2 SVGAGI. V was pared by 2 bases and J by 3 bases, with 10 bases between. This CDR3 spans 14 amino acids. DNA of the CDR3: TGTGCCAGCAGTTACCCACGGGGGGACACTGAAGCTTTCTTT. It is translated as CASSYPRGDTEAFF.

This sequence joins TRBV15 and TRBJ2-2; the D gene is possibly TRBD2 (5 bases). Trimming took 3 bases from V and 6 from J, leaving 11 bases between them. The CDR3 length is 14 residues. From germline, CDR1 is LNHNV and CDR2 YYDKDF (reference sequence). CDR3: CATSRETRPGELFF. CDR3 coding DNA: TGTGCCACCAGCAGGGAAACTAGACCCGGGGAGCTGTTTTTT.

The chain has TRBV10-3 and TRBJ2-7; TRBD2 agrees at 14 bases. The length of the CDR3 is 15 residues. Germline loops: CDR1 ENHRY, CDR2 SYGVKD. After removal of 3 bases from V and 6 bases from J, the junction contained 4 bases not matched to a gene. CDR3 sequence reads: CAISDPTSGGAEQYV. The CDR3 region has the DNA TGTGCCATCAGTGACCCGACTAGCGGGGGGGCCGAGCAGTACGTC.